Presented here are 13 T cell receptor beta chains from one specimen sequenced in a study of control samples from healthy donors and cancer patients (dated by TCRdb to 2020 to 2022). To prepare the library, the immunoSEQ multiplex PCR assay was applied. TCRdb provides this immuneACCESS table in a form limited to in-frame rearrangements. Some clones are lacking; in checked studies, under half of them reflect an unresolved V gene, and why the rest are absent is not known. The sample table contains 40,000 to 60,000 clones; only one count was recorded for about 85% of them. The top ten hold over 11% of the sample. Sequenced input: PBMCs. The receptor set was obtained from a man between 60 and 75 years old with head and neck cancer.

V and J are TRBV19 and TRBJ1-6; a possible D gene is TRBD1 (6 bases). Trimming removed 3 bases at V and 10 bases at J, with 13 bases between. The CDR3 spans 14 residues. In germline, CDR1 is LNHDA, CDR2 SQIVND (reference sequence). The CDR3 spells CASSIRGQSSPLHF. As DNA, the CDR3 is TGTGCCAGTAGTATTCGGGGACAATCCTCACCCCTCCACTTT.

The chain joins TRBV9 to TRBJ2-5, with D perhaps TRBD1 (6 bases). The CDR3 loop spans 18 amino acids. The germline V gene encodes CDR1 SGDLS and CDR2 YYNGEE. V shed 2 bases and J shed 5 bases, with 25 bases lying between them. The CDR3 DNA sequence: TGTGCCAGCAGCGTCCGGGACACAGTTTTTCGGCGGGCGGAGACCCAGTACTTC. This gives the protein CASSVRDTVFRRAETQYF.

The rearrangement links TRBV9 to TRBJ2-2; no clear D gene. Trimming cost V 1 base and J 0 bases, with 7 bases left between them. The CDR3 length is 15 residues. The V gene's germline CDR1 is SGDLS and CDR2 YYNGEE. The CDR3 reads CASSVQETNTGELFF. CDR3 coding DNA: TGTGCCAGCAGCGTACAGGAAACGAACACCGGGGAGCTGTTTTTT.

Points on this clone: This may arise from a read error, as a much more abundant clone is one base away. The genes are TRBV7-9 and TRBJ1-1; weak D call: TRBD1 (5 bases). The length of the CDR3 is 15 residues. V was cut by 5 bases and J by 4 bases, with 17 bases left in between. Per the germline V gene, CDR1 is SEHNR and CDR2 is FQNEAQ (reference sequence). The CDR3 loop reads CASSLQGTTLTEAFF. The CDR3 DNA is TGTGCCAGCAGCCTCCAAGGGACTACTCTCACTGAAGCTTTCTTT.

This sequence joins TRBV7-2 and TRBJ2-3, with 7 bases fitting TRBD1. Trimming removed 5 bases from V and 0 bases from J; junction bases left unmatched: 8. CDR3 length: 16 residues. The V gene's germline CDR1 is SGHTA and CDR2 FQGNSA. The CDR3 loop is CASSLLGQSSTDTQYF. For the CDR3, the DNA is TGTGCCAGCAGCCTATTGGGACAGTCTAGCACAGATACGCAGTATTTT. The complete variable domain, with remaining parts taken from reference TRBV7-2 and TRBJ2-3, reads GAGVSQSPSNKVTEKGKDVELRCDPISGHTALYWYRQSLGQGLEFLIYFQGNSAPDKSGLPSDRFSAERTGGSVSTLTIQRTQQEDSAVYLCASSLLGQSSTDTQYFGPGTRLTVL.

The chain has TRBV18 and TRBJ1-4; D is possibly TRBD1 (5 bases). In germline, CDR1 is KGHSH, CDR2 LQKENI. V was trimmed by 4 bases and J by 12 bases, leaving 15 bases between them. This CDR3 is 13 amino acids long. The CDR3 loop is CASSLRDPEELFF. For the CDR3, the DNA is TGTGCCAGCTCACTTCGGGACCCCGAGGAACTGTTTTTT.

The rearrangement joins TRBV18 to TRBJ2-1; TRBD2 matches at 7 bases. Germline CDR1 and CDR2: KGHSH and LQKENI. With 1 base clipped from V and 7 bases from J, the junction kept 7 bases outside the gene matches. This CDR3 comprises 15 residues. CDR3 sequence reads: CASSPLRRGGNEQFF. CDR3 sequence (DNA): TGTGCCAGCTCACCACTCCGGAGGGGAGGGAATGAGCAGTTCTTC. Filled out from reference TRBV18 and TRBJ2-1, the complete variable domain reads NAGVMQNPRHLVRRRGQEARLRCSPMKGHSHVYWYRQLPEEGLKFMVYLQKENIIDESGMPKERFSAEFPKEGPSILRIQQVVRGDSAAYFCASSPLRRGGNEQFFGPGTRLTVL.

J is TRBJ2-7 and V is TRBV18; D is possibly TRBD1 (6 bases). Deletions cut 3 bases from V and 4 bases from J, with 13 bases between. This CDR3 has 14 amino acids. CDR1 is KGHSH, CDR2 LQKENI, per germline. CDR3 DNA sequence: TGTGCCAGCTCACCTCAGCGGACAGCGTACGAGCAGTACTTC. Translated: CASSPQRTAYEQYF.

The V and J genes are TRBV30 and TRBJ1-4; D is unresolved. CDR1 and CDR2 (germline): GTSNPN, SVGIG (reference sequence). Between the trimmed V and J ends, which lost 3 bases and 0 bases, there was a span of 11 bases. The CDR3 totals 15 residues. The CDR3 spells CAWRRLGSTNEKLFF. The CDR3 DNA reads TGTGCCTGGAGGCGTTTAGGGTCAACTAATGAAAAACTGTTTTTT. Based on the CDR3 plus reference TRBV30 and TRBJ1-4, the full variable domain is SQTIHQWPATLVQPVGSPLSLECTVEGTSNPNLYWYRQAAGRGLQLLFYSVGIGQISSEVPQNLSASRPQDRQFILSSKKLLLSDSGFYLCAWRRLGSTNEKLFFGSGTQLSVL.

This clone was seen only a few times. This chain connects TRBV10-3 to TRBJ1-4; D not resolved. The CDR3 extends over 13 amino acids. V dropped 5 bases and J dropped 4 bases, with 8 bases sitting between them. From germline, CDR1 is ENHRY and CDR2 SYGVKD. CDR3 loop: CAISSGDNEKLFF. Here the CDR3 DNA reads TGTGCCATCAGTTCCGGGGATAATGAAAAACTGTTTTTT.

This clone showed up just a few times. The V gene is TRBV19, the J gene TRBJ2-1; 11 positions match TRBD1. With V trimmed by 5 bases and J by 3 bases, 6 bases remained unmatched. The CDR3 loop spans 16 amino acids. Germline loops: CDR1 LNHDA, CDR2 SQIVND (reference sequence). CDR3: CASSLTGTGGYNEQFF. CDR3 nucleotides: TGTGCCAGTAGTCTCACCGGGACAGGGGGCTACAATGAGCAGTTCTTC. Together with reference TRBV19 and TRBJ2-1, the CDR3 gives the full variable domain: DGGITQSPKYLFRKEGQNVTLSCEQNLNHDAMYWYRQDPGQGLRLIYYSQIVNDFQKGDIAEGYSVSREKKESFPLTVTSAQKNPTAFYLCASSLTGTGGYNEQFFGPGTRLTVL.

The chain couples TRBV11-2 to TRBJ2-7; TRBD2 matches 8 bases. CDR3 length: 14 amino acids. V was clipped by 3 bases and J by 5 bases; unmatched bases: 6. Looked up from germline, CDR1 is SGHAT and CDR2 is FQNNGV. DNA for the CDR3: TGTGCCAGCAGCTTGCGACTAGCGTTACACGAGCAGTACTTC. Encoded protein: CASSLRLALHEQYF.

The V call is TRBV2, the J call TRBJ1-1, with no clear D. The ends were cut back, 4 bases at V and 5 bases at J, with 14 bases in the middle. The CDR3 is 14 amino acids. Germline V gives CDR1 SNHLY, CDR2 FYNNEI. The CDR3 is CASSADGSPTEAFF. The CDR3 nucleotides are TGTGCCAGCAGTGCGGACGGATCCCCGACTGAAGCTTTCTTT.